The 29 T cell receptor beta chains below all came from one sample that was sequenced in a study of Graves' ophthalmopathy and Graves' hyperthyroidism listed by TCRdb under 2018. Sequencing was performed on an Illumina HiSeq 2000. For repertoire sequencing, the TCR beta CDR3 regions were amplified from RNA transcripts. The first round of RT-PCR was done with HTBI primers and the Qiagen OneStep RT-PCR kit, and was followed by a second round of multiplex PCR, then size selection and purification. Through fastp at Q25 and MiXCR, TCRdb rebuilt clones from the public reads, retaining in-frame beta chains. Each CDR3 protein gets just one entry, which takes the most common genes and DNA from the rows behind it. This sample is represented by over 450,000 distinct CDR3 sequences; roughly an eighth of them were singletons. 8% to 10% of the sample comes from the top ten. Sample: blood. The receptors stem from a woman in her 30s with Graves' ophthalmopathy. Donor details come from another sample of the same person, matched by shared clones.

This clonotype has at least ten counts. This CDR3 is CASSRREGLATRAETQYF. DNA for the CDR3: TGTGCCAGCAGTAGACGCGAGGGACTAGCGACGAGGGCGGAGACCCAGTACTTC. The V and J genes are TRBV6-4 and TRBJ2-5, with TRBD2 identical over 10 bases. The CDR3 sequence is 18 residues long. Germline assignment: CDR1 MRHNA and CDR2 SNTAGT. The ends lost 5 bases at V and 5 bases at J; junction bases unmatched: 17.

This clonotype was counted a single time. J is TRBJ1-1 and V is TRBV14; a possible D gene is TRBD1 (5 bases). The V end was cut by 0 bases, the J end by 2 bases, with 19 bases between. The CDR3 runs to 18 residues. Looked up from germline, CDR1 is SGHDN and CDR2 is FVKESK. CDR3 protein: CASSQDRWWGRRNTEAFF. For the CDR3, the DNA is TGTGCCAGCAGCCAAGATAGGTGGTGGGGGAGGCGAAACACTGAAGCTTTCTTT.

This clonotype was seen ten or more times. V usage is TRBV5-1 and J usage is TRBJ1-2; tentatively, D is TRBD1 (5 bases). Germline V gene data show CDR1 as SGHRS and CDR2 as YFSETQ. The CDR3 is 14 amino acids. The V end lost 0 bases, the J end lost 0 bases, and 6 bases lay between the germline ends. In DNA, the CDR3 is TGCGCCAGCAGCTTGGACAGGACTAACTATGGCTACACCTTC. Amino acids: CASSLDRTNYGYTF.

This clonotype was recorded many times. The gene calls are TRBV6-1 and TRBJ1-1, with D maybe TRBD1 (5 bases). From germline, CDR1 is MNHNS and CDR2 SASEGT. The CDR3 consists of 14 residues. Trimming cost V 6 bases and J 7 bases, with 18 bases left between them. The CDR3 DNA follows: TGTGCCAGCAGCCGAGCCGGGGGTTCTGTTGAAGCTTTCTTT. Residues: CASSRAGGSVEAFF.

This clonotype was counted ten times or more. The rearrangement uses TRBV12-3 or TRBV12-4 and TRBJ1-1, with D perhaps TRBD1 (6 bases). V was pared by 2 bases and J by 3 bases, with 13 bases between. This CDR3 comprises 15 residues. The CDR3 bases are TGTGCCAGCAGTTTAATCGCAGGGGCGGACACTGAAGCTTTCTTT. It is translated as CASSLIAGADTEAFF.

This clonotype came up a few times. This rearrangement joins TRBV11-2 to TRBJ2-5, with 8 bases lining up with TRBD1. Trimming at V came to 1 base and at J to 4 bases, leaving 11 bases not matched to a gene. CDR3 length: 17 residues. The germline V gene has CDR1 SGHAT and CDR2 FQNNGV. CDR3 nucleotide sequence: TGTGCCAGCAGCTTAGGGGGTACCAGGGGGCCGGGAGAGACCCAGTACTTC. Amino acid sequence: CASSLGGTRGPGETQYF.

This clonotype was recorded at least ten times. J is TRBJ2-5 and V is TRBV6-2 or TRBV6-3; the match to TRBD1 covers 7 bases. Trimming removed 5 bases from V and 3 bases from J; junction bases left unmatched: 9. The CDR3 is 15 amino acids. From germline, CDR1 is MNHEY and CDR2 SVGEGT. In nucleotides, the CDR3 is TGTGCCAGCAGTGACAGGGCCGCTACGGAAGAGACCCAGTACTTC. This gives the protein CASSDRAATEETQYF.

This chain links TRBV12-3 or TRBV12-4 with TRBJ2-7; D might be TRBD1 (6 bases). The CDR3 is made up of 14 amino acids. The V end was cut by 5 bases, the J end by 2 bases, with 13 bases between. The CDR3 DNA reads as TGTGCCAGCAGTGGGGGCAGGACCACCTACGAGCAGTACTTC. Translating gives CASSGGRTTYEQYF.

This clonotype was recorded many times. J is TRBJ2-4 and V is TRBV12-3 or TRBV12-4; 12 bases line up with TRBD2. V shed 5 bases and J 2 bases; nucleotides not matched to a gene: 7. The CDR3 runs to 17 residues. The CDR3 DNA follows: TGTGCCAGCAGTCCTTGGACTAGCGGGGTTTCCAAAAACATTCAGTACTTC. Amino acid sequence: CASSPWTSGVSKNIQYF.

The chain joins TRBV6-1 to TRBJ2-3, with 10 bases aligning to TRBD2. The V segment lost 3 bases and the J segment 2 bases; nucleotides outside the gene matches: 2. CDR3 size: 15 residues. CDR1 and CDR2 from the germline V gene are MNHNS and SASEGT. The CDR3 loop reads CASSDLAGATDTQYF. The DNA of the CDR3 is TGTGCCAGCAGTGACCTAGCGGGGGCCACAGATACGCAGTATTTT.

This clonotype was counted at least ten times. The CDR3 reads CASSTTAGAQPQHF. The CDR3, as DNA: TGTGCCAGCAGCACGACCGCAGGGGCTCAGCCCCAGCATTTT. The chain joins TRBV28 to TRBJ1-5; possibly TRBD1 for D (6 bases). This CDR3 spans 14 amino acids. V gave up 6 bases and J gave up 6 bases, with 15 bases separating them. CDR1 is MDHEN, CDR2 SYDVKM, per germline. The full variable domain, with the rest looked up from reference TRBV28 and TRBJ1-5, is DVKVTQSSRYLVKRTGEKVFLECVQDMDHENMFWYRQDPGLGLRLIYFSYDVKMKEKGDIPEGYSVSREKKERFSLILESASTNQTSMYLCASSTTAGAQPQHFGDGTRLSIL.

The chain has TRBV12-5 and TRBJ1-2, with D unresolved. Trimming removed 1 base at V and 13 bases at J, with 10 bases between. Germline CDR1 LGHNT, CDR2 FRNRAP. The CDR3 is 11 residues long. For the CDR3, the DNA is TGTGCTAGTGGTTTGGACCGCGATTCCACCTTC. It yields the protein CASGLDRDSTF. The full variable domain, in which reference TRBV12-5 and TRBJ1-2 provide the parts outside the CDR3, is DARVTQTPRHKVTEMGQEVTMRCQPILGHNTVFWYRQTMMQGLELLAYFRNRAPLDDSGMPKDRFSAEMPDATLATLKIQPSEPRDSAVYFCASGLDRDSTFGSGTRLTVV.

Only a few counts were recorded for this clonotype. The chain has TRBV12-3 or TRBV12-4 and TRBJ1-3, with 7 bases identical to TRBD1. The V segment lost 5 bases and the J segment 0 bases; nucleotides outside the gene matches: 10. This CDR3 has 17 residues. The CDR3 here is CASSPTGTANSGNTIYF. As DNA, the CDR3 is TGTGCCAGCAGTCCCACAGGGACAGCAAACTCTGGAAACACCATATATTTT.

This clonotype appeared many times. This chain uses TRBV28 with TRBJ1-5, with 8 bases lining up with TRBD1. The trim removed 6 bases at V and 0 bases at J, leaving 1 base unmatched. The CDR3 contains 14 residues. Germline V gives CDR1 MDHEN, CDR2 SYDVKM. The CDR3 is CASRDRVSNQPQHF. DNA for the CDR3: TGTGCCAGCAGGGACAGGGTTAGCAATCAGCCCCAGCATTTT.

This clonotype came up many times. This chain links TRBV6-1 with TRBJ1-2; 7 bases map to TRBD1. The length of the CDR3 is 14 residues. Trimming took 8 bases from V and 2 from J; bases not matched to a gene: 8. CDR1 is MNHNS, CDR2 SASEGT, per germline. CDR3 sequence (DNA): TGTGCCAGCGGAAACAGGGGACCAAACTATGGCTACACCTTC. Its protein product is CASGNRGPNYGYTF.

This clonotype was observed many times. This chain joins TRBV7-9 and TRBJ1-1, with 11 bases that match TRBD1. This CDR3 comprises 15 residues. Trimming removed 1 base from V and 3 bases from J; junction bases left unmatched: 1. Per germline, CDR1 SEHNR and CDR2 FQNEAQ (reference sequence). The CDR3 coding sequence is TGTGCCAGCAGCTTAGGGGGACAGGGGGACACTGAAGCTTTCTTT. Amino acid sequence: CASSLGGQGDTEAFF.

There are many counts of this clonotype. V gene TRBV11-1 combines with J gene TRBJ2-5, with 8 nucleotides matching TRBD2. J gave up 9 bases and V 3 bases, and 9 bases lay outside the gene matches. Germline CDR1 SGHAT, CDR2 FQDESV (reference sequence). The CDR3 runs to 14 residues. This CDR3 is CASSFAGGPEAQYF. The DNA of the CDR3 is TGTGCCAGCAGCTTTGCGGGAGGCCCTGAAGCCCAGTACTTC.

This clonotype has ten or more counts. The chain carries TRBV28 and TRBJ1-6; possible D gene TRBD1, 5 bases. The V end lost 11 bases, the J end lost 3 bases, and 11 bases lay between the germline ends. Germline CDR1 reads MDHEN; CDR2 reads SYDVKM. The CDR3 length is 13 residues. CDR3 loop: CAVSDSYNSPLHF. CDR3 coding DNA: TGTGCCGTCTCAGACAGCTATAATTCACCCCTCCACTTT.

This clonotype showed up many times. The gene calls are TRBV28 and TRBJ1-6; 7 positions agree with TRBD1. Germline loops: CDR1 MDHEN, CDR2 SYDVKM. The V and J ends lost 3 bases and 5 bases, in that order; junction bases with no gene match: 4. The length of the CDR3 is 15 residues. In DNA form, the CDR3 reads TGTGCCAGCAGTTTCCTCGACAGGGATAATTCACCCCTCCACTTT. Amino acid sequence: CASSFLDRDNSPLHF.

There are many counts of this clonotype. This chain connects TRBV11-1 to TRBJ2-7; TRBD1 might be the D (6 bases). CDR1 is SGHAT and CDR2 is FQDESV in the germline V gene (reference sequence). The V end was cut by 1 base, the J end by 5 bases, with 15 bases between. The CDR3 has 15 amino acids. This CDR3 is CASSLGRGQGNEQYF. In nucleotides, the CDR3 is TGTGCCAGCAGCTTAGGCAGGGGCCAGGGGAACGAGCAGTACTTC.

The chain employs TRBV24-1 and TRBJ1-1; a possible D gene is TRBD1 (6 bases). V lost 5 bases and J lost 1, with 13 bases in between. CDR3 length: 15 amino acids. The germline gives CDR1 KGHDR, CDR2 SFDVKD. The CDR3 protein is CATSVGQLPNTEAFF. The CDR3, as DNA: TGTGCCACCAGTGTTGGACAGCTCCCGAACACTGAAGCTTTCTTT.

This clonotype was counted many times. The V gene is TRBV5-4, the J gene TRBJ2-7, with D maybe TRBD1 (6 bases). V shed 3 bases and J shed 5 bases, with 18 bases lying between them. This CDR3 contains 15 residues. Germline lookup yields CDR1 SGHNT and CDR2 YYREEE (reference sequence). The CDR3 nucleotides are TGTGCCAGCAGCTCTCCCCCGGGACACGGCGACGAGCAGTACTTC. Amino acid sequence: CASSSPPGHGDEQYF.

This clonotype was counted only a few times. The rearrangement uses TRBV4-2 and TRBJ1-1; TRBD1 is a possible D gene (5 bases). Trimming shortened V by 0 bases and J by 3 bases, and 23 bases separated the two germline ends. The CDR3 sequence is 19 residues long. CDR1 and CDR2 from the germline V gene are LGHNA and YNFKEQ. CDR3 in DNA: TGTGCCAGCAGCCAAGATCTTCGGGGCCCCTACTTCGCGGACACTGAAGCTTTCTTT. It translates to CASSQDLRGPYFADTEAFF.

This clonotype was observed many times. In DNA form, the CDR3 reads TGCGCCAGCAGCTTGGGAAGCTTGGGAGGCACTGAAGCTTTCTTT. It translates to CASSLGSLGGTEAFF. The chain uses TRBV5-1 and TRBJ1-1; no definite D call. This CDR3 is 15 amino acids long. From germline, CDR1 is SGHRS and CDR2 YFSETQ. V lost 0 bases and J 4 bases, leaving 13 bases between the germline ends.

This clonotype was observed many times. Here the CDR3 reads CASSHLKSVGTEAFF. For the CDR3, the DNA is TGTGCCAGCAGCCACCTGAAGTCGGTCGGCACTGAAGCTTTCTTT. The rearrangement uses TRBV14 and TRBJ1-1; D unresolved. Germline V gene lookup returns CDR1 SGHDN and CDR2 FVKESK. This CDR3 comprises 15 residues. V gave up 3 bases and J gave up 4 bases, with 15 bases separating them.

Points on this clonotype: Since a much larger clone is just one base distant, this may be a read error. No conserved phenylalanine or tryptophan ends this CDR3, so it is likely a read error. V is TRBV7-8 and J is TRBJ2-7; D tentatively reads TRBD1 or TRBD2 (6 bases each). V was trimmed by 5 bases and J by 4 bases, leaving 18 bases between them. Germline V gives CDR1 SGHVS, CDR2 FQNEAQ. This CDR3 has 15 residues. CDR3 region: CASSPGVLADYEQYL. In DNA form, the CDR3 reads TGTGCCAGCAGCCCAGGGGTCTTAGCGGATTACGAGCAGTACCTC.

There are a few counts of this clonotype. The chain has TRBV20-1 and TRBJ1-1, with TRBD1 as a possible D gene (6 bases). Germline values: CDR1 DFQATT, CDR2 SNEGSKA (reference sequence). V lost 8 bases to trimming and J lost 0 bases, with 25 bases between them. The CDR3 sequence is 17 residues long. CDR3 amino acids: CSINIFWGRRMNTEAFF. In DNA, the CDR3 is TGCAGTATCAACATTTTCTGGGGGCGTCGGATGAACACTGAAGCTTTCTTT.

This clonotype was detected only a few times. The V gene is TRBV6-1, the J gene TRBJ1-6, with D possibly TRBD1 on 5 matching bases. The V gene lost 10 bases and the J gene lost 7 bases, with 14 bases spanning the gap. This CDR3 is 13 amino acids long. Looked up from germline, CDR1 is MNHNS and CDR2 is SASEGT. The CDR3 loop is CATLRGFNSPLHF. The CDR3 DNA sequence: TGTGCCACCCTTCGGGGCTTCAATTCACCCCTCCACTTT.

This clonotype turned up a few times. V and J are TRBV7-9 and TRBJ1-1; maybe TRBD1 (6 bases). V dropped 5 bases and J dropped 6 bases, with 13 bases sitting between them. The CDR3 consists of 13 residues. Germline V gene lookup returns CDR1 SEHNR and CDR2 FQNEAQ (reference sequence). CDR3 region: CASSQQGPSEAFF. The CDR3 nucleotides are TGTGCCAGCAGCCAACAGGGCCCCTCTGAAGCTTTCTTT.